A single sample is the source of the 15 T cell receptor beta chains below, sequenced in a study of blood T cell repertoires in COVID-19. The repertoire was sequenced with immunoSEQ multiplex PCR; TCRdb's copy has only in-frame clones and lacks some. The sample includes about 120,000 clones, about 86% of them seen just once. Material for sequencing was peripheral blood. These receptors came from a woman in her 50s with acute or convalescent COVID-19.

The chain uses TRBV27 and TRBJ1-1; TRBD1 agrees at 9 bases. Germline CDR1 reads MNHEY; CDR2 reads SMNVEV (reference sequence). The ends lost 6 bases at V and 3 bases at J; junction bases unmatched: 14. This CDR3 comprises 17 residues. The CDR3 DNA sequence: TGTGCCAGCAGCCCAAACAGGGGGCGAGCTCCGGACACTGAAGCTTTCTTT. Encoded protein: CASSPNRGRAPDTEAFF.

The genes are TRBV6-5 and TRBJ2-7; 10 nucleotides line up with TRBD2. Per the germline V gene, CDR1 is MNHEY and CDR2 is SVGAGI. V was clipped by 4 bases and J by 2 bases; unmatched bases: 8. This CDR3 contains 16 residues. The CDR3: CASSSPGTSVPYEQYF. CDR3 nucleotide sequence: TGTGCCAGCAGTTCCCCCGGGACTAGCGTACCCTACGAGCAGTACTTC.

The V gene is TRBV28, the J gene TRBJ2-7; no reliable D call. Deletions cut 7 bases from V and 0 bases from J, with 7 bases between. Germline CDR1 MDHEN, CDR2 SYDVKM. This CDR3 contains 12 residues. The CDR3 region is CASTRSSYEQYF. In DNA, the CDR3 is TGTGCCAGCACGAGAAGCTCCTACGAGCAGTACTTC. The full variable domain, in which reference TRBV28 and TRBJ2-7 provide the parts outside the CDR3, is DVKVTQSSRYLVKRTGEKVFLECVQDMDHENMFWYRQDPGLGLRLIYFSYDVKMKEKGDIPEGYSVSREKKERFSLILESASTNQTSMYLCASTRSSYEQYFGPGTRLTVT.

This sequence joins TRBV12-3 or TRBV12-4 and TRBJ1-5; 8 nucleotides line up with TRBD1. The J segment lost 8 bases and the V segment lost 5 bases, leaving 2 bases of the junction unmatched. The CDR3 extends over 12 amino acids. The CDR3 coding sequence is TGTGCCAGCAGTCTACAGGGGGAGCCCCAGCATTTT. Translating gives CASSLQGEPQHF.

The chain links TRBV3-1 (or the pseudogene TRBV3-2) to TRBJ1-4; D gene unclear. The CDR3 extends over 12 amino acids. The V end lost 1 base, the J end lost 14 bases, and 11 bases lay between the germline ends. Germline-derived CDR1 and CDR2 are LGHDT and YNNKEL (reference sequence). The CDR3 DNA reads as TGTGCCAGCAGCCAAGTAGACAATTTGCTGTTTTTT. It codes for CASSQVDNLLFF.

This chain uses TRBV19 with TRBJ2-1; weak D call: TRBD2 (6 bases). The V and J ends lost 5 bases and 1 base respectively, with 18 bases between them. Germline CDR1 reads LNHDA; CDR2 reads SQIVND (reference sequence). This CDR3 comprises 17 residues. The DNA for the CDR3 is TGTGCCAGTAGTCCCAGGGACTGGCCCAGGTCCTACAATGAGCAGTTCTTC. Translation: CASSPRDWPRSYNEQFF.

The chain has TRBV5-1 and TRBJ2-2, with TRBD1 matching over 7 bases. CDR1 and CDR2 from the germline V gene are SGHRS and YFSETQ. The CDR3 has 16 residues. V was clipped by 4 bases and J by 1 base; unmatched bases: 7. The CDR3 spells CASSRTRQGNTGELFF. In nucleotides, the CDR3 is TGCGCCAGCAGCCGTACCCGACAGGGGAACACCGGGGAGCTGTTTTTT.

The chain joins TRBV28 to TRBJ1-2; D not resolved. In germline, CDR1 is MDHEN, CDR2 SYDVKM. The CDR3 consists of 12 residues. Trimming removed 4 bases from V and 6 bases from J, with 9 bases in between. The CDR3 sequence: CASSSQKNGYTF. CDR3 bases: TGTGCCAGCAGTTCACAGAAAAATGGCTACACCTTC.

This sequence joins TRBV5-1 and TRBJ2-1, with 7 bases that match TRBD2. CDR3 length: 14 residues. The ends lost 10 bases at V and 7 bases at J; junction bases unmatched: 14. Germline V gene sequence: CDR1 SGHRS, CDR2 YFSETQ. The CDR3 reads CASRRAGDPNEQFF. CDR3 sequence (DNA): TGCGCCTCGCGGAGGGCGGGAGACCCTAATGAGCAGTTCTTC.

The chain couples TRBV5-4 to TRBJ1-2; D not resolved. CDR1 and CDR2 from the germline V gene are SGHNT and YYREEE (reference sequence). The CDR3 spans 14 residues. Between the trimmed V and J ends, which lost 4 bases and 0 bases, there was a span of 10 bases. In DNA, the CDR3 is TGTGCCAGCAGCAATGGGCAGACTAACTATGGCTACACCTTC. It codes for CASSNGQTNYGYTF.

The chain joins TRBV27 to TRBJ2-7; the match to TRBD2 covers 9 bases. The V and J ends lost 6 bases and 4 bases, in that order; junction bases with no gene match: 7. The germline gives CDR1 MNHEY, CDR2 SMNVEV (reference sequence). The CDR3 is made up of 14 amino acids. The CDR3 DNA reads as TGTGCCAGCAGGCTCAGGAGCGGGAGGTACGAGCAGTACTTC. It translates to CASRLRSGRYEQYF.

The V and J genes are TRBV5-4 and TRBJ1-4; TRBD1 matches 9 bases. The CDR3 totals 15 residues. From germline, CDR1 is SGHNT and CDR2 YYREEE (reference sequence). The ends lost 4 bases at V and 7 bases at J; junction bases unmatched: 8. This CDR3 reads CASSDGTGFFEKLFF. For the CDR3, the DNA is TGTGCCAGCAGCGACGGGACAGGGTTTTTTGAAAAACTGTTTTTT.

This clone has just a few counts. The CDR3 loop is CASSEGQELGNQPQHF. CDR3 sequence (DNA): TGTGCCAGCAGTGAAGGGCAGGAATTGGGCAATCAGCCCCAGCATTTT. The chain joins TRBV2 to TRBJ1-5; D gene uncertain. V lost 1 base and J 2 bases, leaving 12 bases between the germline ends. The germline V gene encodes CDR1 SNHLY and CDR2 FYNNEI. The CDR3 contains 16 residues.

The chain recombines TRBV28 with TRBJ2-3; the match to TRBD2 covers 10 bases. V shed 6 bases and J 2 bases; nucleotides not matched to a gene: 8. Germline V CDR1 and CDR2: MDHEN, SYDVKM. CDR3 length: 16 amino acids. CDR3 residues: CASRPRLAGYTDTQYF. CDR3 coding DNA: TGTGCCAGCAGGCCCCGACTAGCGGGTTACACAGATACGCAGTATTTT.

This clone was seen just once. The chain links TRBV2 to TRBJ1-1; 7 bases align to TRBD1. V trimming: 5 bases; J trimming: 0 bases; junction bases outside the gene matches: 3. The CDR3 covers 14 residues. Per germline, CDR1 SNHLY and CDR2 FYNNEI. CDR3 region: CASSPGQLNTEAFF. In DNA, the CDR3 is TGTGCCAGCAGTCCGGGACAGCTGAACACTGAAGCTTTCTTT.